This T cell receptor beta chain comes out of a study of shared clonotypes between healthy human individuals. Clones were sequenced by immunoSEQ multiplex PCR, and TCRdb holds only the in-frame ones, with some missing. This sample yields about 1 million clones, of which about 70% are seen a single time; roughly 1.5% belongs to the top ten. The CDR3 is 14 residues long. V lost 2 bases and J lost 4; bases outside the gene matches: 4. Germline V CDR1 and CDR2: PRHDT, FYEKMQ (reference sequence). The TCR comes from a young man in good health. Sequencing was done on a sample of memory CD4+ T cells sorted from blood. Noted subset: CD45RA-negative fraction. The chain uses TRBV13 and TRBJ1-1; 7 bases fit TRBD1. CDR3 DNA: TGTGCCAGCAGCTTAAAGGGGGCGGGCACTGAAGCTTTCTTT. This translates into CASSLKGAGTEAFF. Full variable domain (outside the CDR3, taken from reference TRBV13 and TRBJ1-1): AAGVIQSPRHLIKEKRETATLKCYPIPRHDTVYWYQQGPGQDPQFLISFYEKMQSDKGSIPDRFSAQQFSDYHSELNMSSLELGDSALYFCASSLKGAGTEAFFGQGTRLTVV.